The 19 T cell receptor beta chains in this list originate from one sample, sequenced in a study of cytomegalovirus exposure and HLA in healthy donors. In the PCR, 60 Vbeta and 13 Jbeta primers were used. The protocol was immunoSEQ multiplex PCR, while the TCRdb copy is restricted to in-frame clones and leaves out a portion. The profile covers about 120,000 clones, with about 80% appearing a single time and 2.5% to 3% taken by the ten largest. Sample: PBMCs. Receptor source: a middle-aged woman in good health and CMV-seropositive.

This clone was picked up one time. The genes are TRBV7-2 and TRBJ1-1; 8 bases are a match to TRBD1. V lost 4 bases to trimming and J lost 1 base; unmatched junction nucleotides: 5. Germline V gives CDR1 SGHTA, CDR2 FQGNSA. The CDR3 length is 15 residues. This CDR3 reads CASSWQGAWNTEAFF. CDR3 DNA: TGTGCCAGCAGCTGGCAGGGGGCTTGGAACACTGAAGCTTTCTTT.

The chain recombines TRBV5-1 with TRBJ2-1, with TRBD1 matching 8 bases. V gave up 4 bases and J gave up 8 bases; unmatched junction bases: 11. The CDR3 runs 15 residues. Germline V gives CDR1 SGHRS, CDR2 YFSETQ. CDR3 residues: CASSQLGQGADEQFF. The DNA of the CDR3 is TGCGCCAGCAGCCAACTGGGGCAGGGGGCCGATGAGCAGTTCTTC.

This chain joins TRBV5-4 and TRBJ1-2; 8 bases agree with TRBD1. The germline CDR1 and CDR2 sequences are SGHNT and YYREEE (reference sequence). This CDR3 spans 15 amino acids. V lost 3 bases and J lost 7; bases outside the gene matches: 11. The CDR3 protein is CASSSVNQGASGYTF. DNA of the CDR3: TGTGCCAGCAGCTCTGTAAACCAGGGGGCAAGTGGCTACACCTTC.

This rearrangement joins TRBV9 to TRBJ1-4; D gene ambiguous. V lost 0 bases and J 0 bases, leaving 3 bases between the germline ends. Looked up from germline, CDR1 is SGDLS and CDR2 is YYNGEE. This CDR3 region has 14 residues. The CDR3: CASSVAATNEKLFF. The CDR3 DNA reads TGTGCCAGCAGCGTAGCGGCAACTAATGAAAAACTGTTTTTT.

The sample holds a few counts of this clone. The rearrangement joins TRBV19 to TRBJ1-3, with unresolved D. The V end lost 5 bases, the J end lost 4 bases, and 15 bases lay between the germline ends. From germline, CDR1 is LNHDA and CDR2 SQIVND (reference sequence). The CDR3 consists of 15 residues. CDR3 sequence reads: CASSPEALGGNTIYF. The CDR3 DNA follows: TGTGCCAGTAGTCCAGAGGCCCTCGGAGGAAACACCATATATTTT.

V is TRBV4-1 and J is TRBJ1-3; TRBD1 aligns across 10 bases. The V and J ends lost 4 bases and 0 bases, in that order; junction bases with no gene match: 3. The CDR3 totals 16 residues. CDR1 and CDR2 (germline): MGHRA, YSYEKL. CDR3 residues: CASSRTGGDSGNTIYF. In nucleotides, the CDR3 is TGCGCCAGCAGCCGGACAGGGGGGGACTCTGGAAACACCATATATTTT.

This rearrangement joins TRBV29-1 to TRBJ2-4, with D possibly TRBD1 on 5 matching bases. This CDR3 has 13 amino acids. Trimming left V 2 bases short and J 8 bases short, with 13 bases between. Germline CDR1 reads SQVTM; CDR2 reads ANQGSEA. CDR3 sequence reads: CSVERLQGDIQYF. The CDR3 region has the DNA TGCAGCGTTGAACGCCTACAAGGGGACATTCAGTACTTC.

This chain joins TRBV7-3 and TRBJ2-2, with 9 bases aligning to TRBD2. CDR1 SGHTA and CDR2 FQGTGA come from the germline V gene. V lost 2 bases to trimming and J lost 11 bases; unmatched junction nucleotides: 6. CDR3 length: 14 residues. The CDR3 loop is CASSLSRGGRELFF. The CDR3 DNA reads TGTGCCAGCAGCTTATCGCGGGGGGGCCGCGAGCTGTTTTTT. Complete variable domain (other parts from reference TRBV7-3 and TRBJ2-2): GAGVSQTPSNKVTEKGKYVELRCDPISGHTALYWYRQSLGQGPEFLIYFQGTGAADDSGLPNDRFFAVRPEGSVSTLKIQRTERGDSAVYLCASSLSRGGRELFFGEGSRLTVL.

The chain couples TRBV5-1 to TRBJ1-1, with a possible D match to TRBD1 (5 bases). CDR1 SGHRS and CDR2 YFSETQ come from the germline V gene. V lost 5 bases and J 0 bases, leaving 5 bases between the germline ends. The length of the CDR3 is 12 residues. The CDR3 region has the DNA TGCGCCAGCAGGGACATGAACACTGAAGCTTTCTTT. Its translation: CASRDMNTEAFF. Full variable domain (outside the CDR3, taken from reference TRBV5-1 and TRBJ1-1): KAGVTQTPRYLIKTRGQQVTLSCSPISGHRSVSWYQQTPGQGLQFLFEYFSETQRNKGNFPGRFSGRQFSNSRSEMNVSTLELGDSALYLCASRDMNTEAFFGQGTRLTVV.

The chain carries TRBV10-3 and TRBJ1-1; perhaps TRBD1 as D (6 bases). CDR1 and CDR2 (germline): ENHRY, SYGVKD. The CDR3 spans 14 residues. The V gene lost 6 bases and the J gene lost 6 bases, with 17 bases spanning the gap. CDR3 loop: CAISRDRSSPEAFF. DNA of the CDR3: TGTGCCATCAGCCGTGACAGGTCCAGCCCTGAAGCTTTCTTT.

The V and J genes are TRBV10-3 and TRBJ2-5; TRBD2 aligns across 8 bases. The DNA end is more similar to TRBJ2-7, so the J call may be wrong. This CDR3 comprises 14 residues. Germline V gives CDR1 ENHRY, CDR2 SYGVKD. The CDR3 bases are TGTGCCATCAGTGAGTCGGCGGGGGGTTACGAGCAGTACTTC. This gives the protein CAISESAGGYEQYF.

The V call is TRBV6-5, the J call TRBJ2-7; perhaps TRBD1 as D (5 bases). V dropped 4 bases and J dropped 7 bases, with 14 bases sitting between them. This CDR3 comprises 13 residues. Germline V CDR1 and CDR2: MNHEY, SVGAGI. CDR3 region: CASSLTQATEQYF. In nucleotides, the CDR3 is TGTGCCAGCAGTTTGACACAGGCAACAGAGCAGTACTTC.

This clone was counted between two and nine times. This rearrangement joins TRBV5-1 to TRBJ2-3; D is perhaps TRBD1 (7 bases). Germline CDR1 and CDR2: SGHRS and YFSETQ. With 5 bases removed from V and 0 bases from J, the gap between germline ends came to 13 bases. The CDR3 sequence is 15 residues long. CDR3 sequence (DNA): TGCGCCAGCAGTTACTCAGGGGGGAGCACAGATACGCAGTATTTT. Amino acids: CASSYSGGSTDTQYF.

This clone was counted a few times. This sequence joins TRBV5-4 and TRBJ2-5, with 16 nucleotides matching TRBD2. The CDR3 totals 17 residues. Germline trimming cut 3 bases from V and 4 bases from J; bases unmatched to any gene: 6. In germline, CDR1 is SGHNT, CDR2 YYREEE (reference sequence). CDR3 sequence: CASSSGTSGGGRETQYF. Here the CDR3 DNA reads TGTGCCAGCAGCTCCGGGACTAGCGGGGGGGGGCGAGAGACCCAGTACTTC. Based on the CDR3 plus reference TRBV5-4 and TRBJ2-5, the full variable domain is ETGVTQSPTHLIKTRGQQVTLRCSSQSGHNTVSWYQQALGQGPQFIFQYYREEENGRGNFPPRFSGLQFPNYSSELNVNALELDDSALYLCASSSGTSGGGRETQYFGPGTRLLVL.

The V gene is TRBV7-8, the J gene TRBJ2-7; 7 bases map to TRBD2. CDR1 SGHVS and CDR2 FQNEAQ come from the germline V gene. The CDR3 consists of 15 residues. V shed 1 base, J shed 5 bases, and the junction held 8 bases outside the gene matches. Here the CDR3 DNA reads TGTGCCAGCAGCTTAGAGGCCAAGGGGAGGGACGAGCAGTACTTC. Translating gives CASSLEAKGRDEQYF.

The V gene is TRBV19, the J gene TRBJ1-5; TRBD1 is a possible D gene (5 bases). CDR3 length equals 16 residues. Germline V gene lookup returns CDR1 LNHDA and CDR2 SQIVND (reference sequence). The V end lost 3 bases, the J end lost 0 bases, and 12 bases lay between the germline ends. The CDR3 reads CASSIGRGNSNQPQHF. DNA of the CDR3: TGTGCCAGTAGTATTGGGAGGGGTAATAGCAATCAGCCCCAGCATTTT. Full variable domain (missing parts from reference TRBV19 and TRBJ1-5): DGGITQSPKYLFRKEGQNVTLSCEQNLNHDAMYWYRQDPGQGLRLIYYSQIVNDFQKGDIAEGYSVSREKKESFPLTVTSAQKNPTAFYLCASSIGRGNSNQPQHFGDGTRLSIL.

This chain connects TRBV9 to TRBJ2-1, with 13 positions matching TRBD2. Germline V gene lookup returns CDR1 SGDLS and CDR2 YYNGEE. The CDR3 sequence is 17 residues long. The junction had 9 bases not matched to a gene; V was cut back by 0 bases and J by 9 bases. The CDR3 DNA follows: TGTGCCAGCAGCGTAGAGGCCGGGACTAGCGGGGTGGTTGAGCAGTTCTTC. Its translation is CASSVEAGTSGVVEQFF.

This rearrangement joins TRBV6-1 to TRBJ1-1, with TRBD1 identical over 8 bases. Germline lookup yields CDR1 MNHNS and CDR2 SASEGT. Trimming took 3 bases from V and 4 from J; bases not matched to a gene: 4. The CDR3 length is 14 residues. The CDR3 region is CASSERQGSTEAFF. The CDR3 nucleotides read TGTGCCAGCAGTGAGAGACAGGGGTCCACTGAAGCTTTCTTT.

The V call is TRBV10-3, the J call TRBJ2-7, with D uncertain. Germline V gene lookup returns CDR1 ENHRY and CDR2 SYGVKD. Trimming took off 0 bases at V and 6 bases at J, with 9 bases between the two ends. The CDR3 covers 13 residues. The CDR3 reads CAISESVLSEQYF. In DNA form, the CDR3 reads TGTGCCATCAGTGAGTCCGTCCTTAGCGAGCAGTACTTC.